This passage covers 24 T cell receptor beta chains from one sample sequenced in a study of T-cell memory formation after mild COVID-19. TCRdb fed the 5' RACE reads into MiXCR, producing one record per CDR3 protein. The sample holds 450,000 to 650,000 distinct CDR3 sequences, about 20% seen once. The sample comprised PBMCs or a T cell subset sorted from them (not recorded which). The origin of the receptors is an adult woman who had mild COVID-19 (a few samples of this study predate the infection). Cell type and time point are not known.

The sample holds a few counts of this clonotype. The CDR3 DNA follows: TGTGCCAGCAGGCCCGGGACAGCCAAACCTTTCTATGGCTACACCTTC. As protein: CASRPGTAKPFYGYTF. This chain links TRBV6-5 with TRBJ1-2, with TRBD1 matching over 7 bases. With 6 bases clipped from V and 4 bases from J, the junction kept 14 bases outside the gene matches. CDR3 length equals 16 residues. Germline V gives CDR1 MNHEY, CDR2 SVGAGI.

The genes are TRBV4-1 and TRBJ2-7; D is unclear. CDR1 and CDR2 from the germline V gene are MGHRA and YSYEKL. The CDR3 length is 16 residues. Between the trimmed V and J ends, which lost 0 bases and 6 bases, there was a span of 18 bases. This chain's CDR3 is CASSQDPSGVTGEQYF. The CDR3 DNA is TGCGCCAGCAGCCAAGATCCTTCGGGCGTGACGGGCGAGCAGTACTTC.

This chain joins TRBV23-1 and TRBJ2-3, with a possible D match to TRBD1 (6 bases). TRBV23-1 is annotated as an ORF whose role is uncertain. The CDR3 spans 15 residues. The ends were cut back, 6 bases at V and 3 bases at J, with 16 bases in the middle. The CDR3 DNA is TGCGCCAGCAGCCTAGACAGGAGGAGGACAGATACGCAGTATTTT. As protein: CASSLDRRRTDTQYF.

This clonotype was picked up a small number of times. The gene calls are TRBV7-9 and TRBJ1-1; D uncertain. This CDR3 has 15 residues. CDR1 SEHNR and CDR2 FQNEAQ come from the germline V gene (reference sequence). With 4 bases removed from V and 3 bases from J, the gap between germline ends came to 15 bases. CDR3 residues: CASSSGRMEDTEAFF. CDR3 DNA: TGTGCCAGCAGCTCCGGTCGGATGGAGGACACTGAAGCTTTCTTT.

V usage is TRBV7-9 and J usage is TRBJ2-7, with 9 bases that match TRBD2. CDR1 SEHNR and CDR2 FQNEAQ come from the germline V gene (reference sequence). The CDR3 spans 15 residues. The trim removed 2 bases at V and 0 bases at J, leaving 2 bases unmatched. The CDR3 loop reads CASSLLTSGSYEQYF. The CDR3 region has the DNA TGTGCCAGCAGCTTATTGACTAGCGGCTCCTACGAGCAGTACTTC.

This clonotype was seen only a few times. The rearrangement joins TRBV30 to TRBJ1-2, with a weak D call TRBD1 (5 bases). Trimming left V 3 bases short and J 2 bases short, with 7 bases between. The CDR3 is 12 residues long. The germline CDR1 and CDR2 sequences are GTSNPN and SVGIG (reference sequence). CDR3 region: CAWRQGNYGYTF. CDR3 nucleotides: TGTGCCTGGAGGCAGGGCAACTATGGCTACACCTTC.

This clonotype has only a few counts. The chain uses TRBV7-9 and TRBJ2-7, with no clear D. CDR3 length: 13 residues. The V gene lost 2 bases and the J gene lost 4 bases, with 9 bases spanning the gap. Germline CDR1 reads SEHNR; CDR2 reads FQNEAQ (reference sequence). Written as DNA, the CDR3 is TGTGCCAGCAGCTTACATGGGGAATACGAGCAGTACTTC. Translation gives CASSLHGEYEQYF.

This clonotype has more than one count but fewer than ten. CDR3 region: CASSLVSRKEQFF. CDR3 DNA: TGTGCCAGCAGCTTGGTAAGCCGAAAGGAGCAGTTCTTC. V gene TRBV5-5 combines with J gene TRBJ2-1; no reliable D call. The CDR3 spans 13 residues. The V gene lost 0 bases and the J gene lost 10 bases, with 11 bases spanning the gap. In germline, CDR1 is SGHKS, CDR2 YYEKEE (reference sequence).

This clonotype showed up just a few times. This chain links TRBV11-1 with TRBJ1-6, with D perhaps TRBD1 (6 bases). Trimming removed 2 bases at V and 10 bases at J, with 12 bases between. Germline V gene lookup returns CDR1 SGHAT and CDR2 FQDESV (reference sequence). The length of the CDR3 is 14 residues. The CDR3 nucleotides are TGTGCCAGCAGCTTAAACGGGGGCAGATCACCCCTCCACTTT. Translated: CASSLNGGRSPLHF.

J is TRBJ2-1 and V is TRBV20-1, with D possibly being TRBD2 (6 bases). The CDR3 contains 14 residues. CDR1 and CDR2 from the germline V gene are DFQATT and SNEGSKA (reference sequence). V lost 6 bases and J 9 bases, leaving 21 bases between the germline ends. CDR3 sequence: CSAPPSGTSPEQFF. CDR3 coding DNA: TGCAGTGCCCCTCCATCGGGGACTTCACCTGAGCAGTTCTTC.

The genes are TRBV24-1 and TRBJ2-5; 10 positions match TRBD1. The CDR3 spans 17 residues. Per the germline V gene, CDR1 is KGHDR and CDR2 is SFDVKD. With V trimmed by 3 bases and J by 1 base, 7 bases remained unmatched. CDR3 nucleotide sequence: TGTGCCACCAGTGATCCGCCGGGACAGGGGACCCAAGAGACCCAGTACTTC. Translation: CATSDPPGQGTQETQYF.

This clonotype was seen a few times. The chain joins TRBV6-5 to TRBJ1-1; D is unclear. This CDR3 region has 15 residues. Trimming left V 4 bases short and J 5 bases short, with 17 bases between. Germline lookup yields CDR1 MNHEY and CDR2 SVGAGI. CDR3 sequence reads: CASSSERTQGTEAFF. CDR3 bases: TGTGCCAGCAGTTCAGAGCGCACTCAAGGGACTGAAGCTTTCTTT.

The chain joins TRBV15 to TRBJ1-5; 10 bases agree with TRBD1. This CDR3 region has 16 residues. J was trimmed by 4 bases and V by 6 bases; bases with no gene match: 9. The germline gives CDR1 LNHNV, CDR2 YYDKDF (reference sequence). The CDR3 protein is CATRSSPGQGNQPQHF. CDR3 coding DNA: TGTGCCACCAGGAGCTCCCCGGGACAGGGGAATCAGCCCCAGCATTTT.

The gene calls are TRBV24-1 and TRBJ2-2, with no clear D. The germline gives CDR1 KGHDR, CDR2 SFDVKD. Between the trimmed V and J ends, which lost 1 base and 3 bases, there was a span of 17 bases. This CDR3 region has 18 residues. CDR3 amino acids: CATSDFRAAWTDTGELFF. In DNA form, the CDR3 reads TGTGCCACCAGTGATTTCCGAGCAGCCTGGACGGACACCGGGGAGCTGTTTTTT.

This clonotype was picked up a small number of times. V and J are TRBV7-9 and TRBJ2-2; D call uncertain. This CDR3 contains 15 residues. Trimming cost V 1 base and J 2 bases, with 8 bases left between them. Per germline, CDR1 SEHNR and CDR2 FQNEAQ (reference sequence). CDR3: CASSLGPINTGELFF. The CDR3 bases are TGTGCCAGCAGCTTAGGTCCGATAAACACCGGGGAGCTGTTTTTT.

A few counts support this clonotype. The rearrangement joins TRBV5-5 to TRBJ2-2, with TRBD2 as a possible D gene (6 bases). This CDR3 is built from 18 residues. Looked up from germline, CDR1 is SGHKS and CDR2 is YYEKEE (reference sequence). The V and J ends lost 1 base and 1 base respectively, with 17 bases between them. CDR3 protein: CASSLRGLSGWNTGELFF. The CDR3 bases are TGTGCCAGCAGCTTGAGGGGCCTGAGCGGGTGGAACACCGGGGAGCTGTTTTTT.

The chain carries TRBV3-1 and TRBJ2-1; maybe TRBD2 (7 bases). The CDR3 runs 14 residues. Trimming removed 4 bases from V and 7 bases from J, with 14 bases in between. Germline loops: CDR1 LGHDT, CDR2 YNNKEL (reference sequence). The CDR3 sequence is CASSRAGAGNEQFF. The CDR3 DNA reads TGTGCCAGCAGCCGGGCGGGGGCCGGGAATGAGCAGTTCTTC.

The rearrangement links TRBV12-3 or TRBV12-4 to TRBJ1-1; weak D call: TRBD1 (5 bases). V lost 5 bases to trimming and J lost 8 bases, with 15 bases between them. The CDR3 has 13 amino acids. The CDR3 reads CASSASGWEEAFF. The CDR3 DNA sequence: TGTGCCAGCAGTGCCTCAGGGTGGGAAGAAGCTTTCTTT.

The CDR3 DNA follows: TGTGCCAGCAGTCCGGGACTAGGCCGGGGCACAGATACGCAGTATTTT. Translated, it gives CASSPGLGRGTDTQYF. V and J are TRBV12-3 or TRBV12-4 and TRBJ2-3; 8 positions agree with TRBD2. The trim removed 5 bases at V and 1 base at J, leaving 8 bases unmatched. This CDR3 is 16 amino acids long.

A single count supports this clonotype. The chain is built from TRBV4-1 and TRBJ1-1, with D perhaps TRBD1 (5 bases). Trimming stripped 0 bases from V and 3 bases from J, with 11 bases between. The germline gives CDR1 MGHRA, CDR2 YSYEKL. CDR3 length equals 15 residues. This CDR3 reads CASSQEWGDYTEAFF. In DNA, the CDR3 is TGCGCCAGCAGCCAAGAATGGGGGGACTACACTGAAGCTTTCTTT.

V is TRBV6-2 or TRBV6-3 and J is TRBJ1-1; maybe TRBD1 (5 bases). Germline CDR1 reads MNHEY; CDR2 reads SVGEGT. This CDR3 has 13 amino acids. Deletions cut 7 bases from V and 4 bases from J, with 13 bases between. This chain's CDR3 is CASIHRGGTEAFF. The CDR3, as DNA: TGTGCCAGCATACACCGGGGGGGCACTGAAGCTTTCTTT.

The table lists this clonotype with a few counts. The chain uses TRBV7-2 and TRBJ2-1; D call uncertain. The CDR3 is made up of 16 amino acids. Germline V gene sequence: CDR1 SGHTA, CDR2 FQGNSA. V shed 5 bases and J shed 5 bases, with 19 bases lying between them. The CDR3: CASSPRRRTADNEQFF. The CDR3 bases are TGTGCCAGCAGCCCGCGGAGACGAACCGCTGACAATGAGCAGTTCTTC.

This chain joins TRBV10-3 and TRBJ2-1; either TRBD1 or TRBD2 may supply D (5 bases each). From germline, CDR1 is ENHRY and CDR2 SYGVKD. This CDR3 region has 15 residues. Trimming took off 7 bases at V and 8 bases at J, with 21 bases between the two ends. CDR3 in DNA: TGTGCCATCAAGAGCCCGGGACGGATTATCCATGAGCAGTTCTTC. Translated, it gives CAIKSPGRIIHEQFF.

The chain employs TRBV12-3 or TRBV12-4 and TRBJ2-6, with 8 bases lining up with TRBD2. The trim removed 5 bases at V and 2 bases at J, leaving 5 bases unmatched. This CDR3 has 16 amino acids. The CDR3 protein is CASSSRGGAGANVLTF. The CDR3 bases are TGTGCCAGCAGTAGCCGGGGGGGTGCTGGGGCCAACGTCCTGACTTTC.